The 2 T cell receptor beta chains below all came from one sample that was sequenced in a study of shared clonotypes between healthy human individuals. Repertoires were generated with immunoSEQ multiplex PCR, while TCRdb's copy carries only in-frame clones and drops some. The data contain about 580,000 clones, 95% to 98% of them seen just once; the ten biggest clones take up 0.25% to 0.35%. CD45RO negativity and positive selection for CCR7 defined naive CD8 cells, a population that excluded terminally differentiated effector memory CD45RA+ cells. Sequencing was done on a sample of naive CD8+ T cells sorted from blood. The receptors were sampled from a young man in good health.

V is TRBV5-8 and J is TRBJ2-1, with D possibly matching TRBD2 (6 bases). Trimming took off 6 bases at V and 0 bases at J, with 16 bases between the two ends. Germline CDR1 SGHTS, CDR2 YDEGEE. The length of the CDR3 is 16 residues. For the CDR3, the DNA is TGTGCCAGCACAATGAGGAGGGATTACTCCTACAATGAGCAGTTCTTC. It specifies CASTMRRDYSYNEQFF.

V gene TRBV4-1 combines with J gene TRBJ2-1, with D uncertain. Looked up from germline, CDR1 is MGHRA and CDR2 is YSYEKL. CDR3 length: 13 amino acids. V lost 0 bases to trimming and J lost 9 bases, with 9 bases between them. This chain's CDR3 is CASSQDRPSEQFF. CDR3 sequence (DNA): TGCGCCAGCAGCCAAGATCGACCATCTGAGCAGTTCTTC.